The sequence of this T cell receptor beta chain was determined in a study of blood T cell repertoires in COVID-19. Study in general: Collection of acute and convalescent COVID-19 samples took place in the United States, Italy and Spain. The analysed material was cDNA or gDNA that came from T cells, B-cell-depleted T cells, or PBMCs.

This CDR3 is built from 15 residues. V shed 4 bases, J shed 5 bases, and the junction held 7 bases outside the gene matches. Germline values: CDR1 KGHSH, CDR2 LQKENI. As originally analysed: Counts of nucleated cells, estimated from reference gene primer amplification, were obtained. Profiling relied on immunoSEQ multiplex PCR, and the TCRdb table lists in-frame clones only, not all of them. The V and J calls and the clone size are those of that table, but D and trimming were determined from the DNA. Of around 130,000 clones in the sample, 70% to 90% are singletons; the top ten hold approximately 2.3%.

The chain couples TRBV18 to TRBJ1-5; TRBD1 agrees at 8 bases. The sequence came from a man between 65 and 85 years old with active COVID-19. What was sequenced was peripheral blood. CDR3 coding DNA: TGTGCCAGCTCACAGTTACAGGGGGAGGATCAGCCCCAGCATTTT. Residues: CASSQLQGEDQPQHF. Drawing the rest from reference TRBV18 and TRBJ1-5, the complete variable domain is NAGVMQNPRHLVRRRGQEARLRCSPMKGHSHVYWYRQLPEEGLKFMVYLQKENIIDESGMPKERFSAEFPKEGPSILRIQQVVRGDSAAYFCASSQLQGEDQPQHFGDGTRLSIL.